Sequencing of this T cell receptor (beta chain) was carried out in a study of blood T cell repertoires in COVID-19. Study background: Sites across the United States, Italy and Spain contributed samples from acute and convalescent COVID-19.

In the original processing: By means of reference gene primer amplification, nucleated cell counts were estimated. Produced via immunoSEQ multiplex PCR; TCRdb's table is partial and in-frame only. The DNA was the basis for D and trimming; V, J and clone size are from that table. The table includes around 110,000 clones, about nine tenths detected once. The V gene lost 3 bases and the J gene lost 5 bases, with 16 bases spanning the gap. The CDR3 runs 16 residues. Looked up from germline, CDR1 is PRHDT and CDR2 is FYEKMQ (reference sequence). This sequence was found in a human donor with active COVID-19. The donor label of this sample is uncertain. This chain links TRBV13 with TRBJ2-2; TRBD2 is a possible D gene (6 bases). The sequencing sample was made of peripheral blood. For the CDR3, the DNA is TGTGCCAGCAGCTTTCTTGCGGGGCTTGGAACCGGGGAGCTGTTTTTT. Residues: CASSFLAGLGTGELFF.